The source of this T cell receptor (beta chain) is a study of CD8 T cells in Susac syndrome (dated 2019 in TCRdb). At the level of the whole study: Among the sequenced Susac syndrome patients, 5 or 6 had clinically active disease and about eight were in clinical remission. At the time of blood withdrawal, Susac syndrome patients were either therapy-naive, taking corticosteroids (with some also receiving IVIg), or on IVIg alone. The clonality of the CD8+ T cell repertoire was compared across approximately 11 healthy donors, 14 Susac syndrome patients and 15 multiple sclerosis patients. The study used repertoire sequencing to test whether antigen drove CD8+ T cell activation and differentiation in Susac syndrome.

Findings and caveats that apply to the study as a whole: In the total CD8+ and CD8+ TEMRA repertoires, sixteen and five Susac-specific public clones, respectively, were identified. The study acknowledged that relatively few individuals were included in the TCR sequencing and HLA analysis. Clonal expansion was seen in Susac syndrome CD8+ repertoires, peaking in CD8+ TEMRA cells and being greater in clinically active patients than in remitting ones.

Peripheral blood CD8+ and CD4+ T cells from healthy donors, Susac syndrome patients and multiple sclerosis patients were profiled by high-throughput TCR beta sequencing. The Susac syndrome patients fulfilled recently defined diagnostic criteria for definite or probable disease. Bulk CD8+ and CD4+ T cells were purified by magnetic negative isolation, whereas CD8+ TEMRA cells were enriched by FACS. Blood was collected in EDTA tubes and processed within 24 hours, with PBMCs isolated through density gradient centrifugation. PBMCs destined for TCR sequencing were cryopreserved in liquid nitrogen and later thawed in a 37 °C water bath. The sorted or isolated CD4+, CD8+ and CD8+ TEMRA cells reached a purity of at least 90%. This clonotype was counted a single time. This receptor's antigen is unknown. Base qualities are missing; no much larger clone stands one base away. Weak support is all one read offers.

RNA was extracted using the RNeasy kit, and about 0.45 to 1 ug of the RNA was reverse transcribed with random hexamers. The immunoSEQ multiplex PCR assay, covering 54 Vbeta and 13 Jbeta segments, was used to amplify TCR beta CDR3 regions. To correct PCR amplification bias, a synthetic template baseline was used for both primer optimization and computational correction. In the source study's methods: Reads were annotated to V, D and J genes according to IMGT and were analyzed with immunoSEQ Analyzer, with only productive sequences retained. Clonality was calculated as one minus the Shannon entropy normalized by log2 of the number of productive unique sequences. Public and private clones were assessed among the 100 most prevalent clones of each patient and control. A clone was defined as Susac-specific if it was absent from the healthy and MS cohorts, from approximately 980 published viral clones and from other ImmuneACCESS disease sequences. Starting from the raw public reads, TCRdb applied fastp trimming at Q25, assembled clones with MiXCR and retained in-frame beta chains. Records with the same CDR3 protein are collapsed into one entry carrying the most frequent genes and DNA. It is TCRdb's table, rather than the study itself, that gives the V and J calls and clone size. The sample records around 110,000 distinct CDR3 sequences, approximately 94% of which are singletons. The top ten clones comprise around 0.4% of the sample.

The sequenced sample consisted of CD8+ T cells from PBMCs. This clonotype originated in a human donor with Susac syndrome.

The CDR3 sequence is CASSESAFLETQYF. The base sequence is TGTGCCAGCAGTGAATCGGCGTTTCTCGAGACCCAGTACTTC. This sequence uses TRBV2 and TRBJ2-5; the D gene cannot be resolved reliably. The CDR3 sequence holds 14 residues, the cysteine and phenylalanine included. Only the CDR3 part of the read is kept: 42 bases, read in frame from the first base. V and J lose 2 bases and 5 bases, and a span of 12 bases separates them. Sequences SNHLY (CDR1) and FYNNEI (CDR2) are obtained from the germline V gene. The reference TRBV2 and TRBJ2-5 proteins fill in what lies around the CDR3, so the full variable domain reads EPEVTQTPSHQVTQMGQEVILRCVPISNHLYFYWYRQILGQKVEFLVSFYNNEISEKSEIFDDQFSVERPDGSNFTLKIRSTKLEDSAMYFCASSESAFLETQYFGPGTRLLVL.